This TCR beta chain was captured in a study of tumor-infiltrating lymphocytes in primary liver carcinoma. Starting material of 400 to 600 ng total RNA yielded TCR beta cDNA via a constant-region primer. Three rounds of nested multiplex PCR with slightly modified ARM-PCR produced TCR beta libraries. Use of TRBV1-TRBV30 forward primers with a C-beta reverse primer characterized the first two PCR rounds, which lasted about 9 cycles each. TCRdb reanalysed the multiplex PCR reads using MiXCR and keeps one entry per CDR3 protein. The data hold about 97,000 distinct CDR3 sequences, with around 71% observed a single time. Unsorted bulk tissue (roughly 20-34 mg) underwent RNA and DNA co-extraction. Of note for this clonotype: A much larger clonotype is one base distant, so this may be a read error.

J was trimmed by 5 bases and V by 10 bases; bases with no gene match: 13. Germline CDR1 is MNHNS and CDR2 is SASEGT. The CDR3 loop spans 16 amino acids. The chain employs TRBV6-1 and TRBJ2-1, with 11 bases lining up with TRBD2. The TCR sequence derives from a woman between 55 and 75 years old with primary liver carcinoma and hepatitis B virus infection. The sequenced sample was liver tumor tissue from sampling region 2. Subset given: tumor region T2, inferior pole. CDR3 residues: CANSKGGLAVHNEQFF. The CDR3 DNA is TGTGCCAACAGCAAAGGGGGACTAGCGGTCCACAATGAGCAGTTCTTC.